The 8 T cell receptor beta chains given below trace back to one sample, sequenced in a study of shared clonotypes between healthy human individuals. Clones were read by immunoSEQ multiplex PCR, and TCRdb kept only the in-frame ones, dropping some. The sample yields about 2.3 million clones, 85% to 95% seen once. The sample was naive CD4+ T cells from PBMCs. Subset indicated: CD45RA+ positively selected. The source of these receptors is a man younger than 35 in good health. Some clones in this sample may be carry-over from other donors' samples.

V and J are TRBV6-5 and TRBJ1-2; no reliable D call. V lost 2 bases and J 2 bases, leaving 6 bases between the germline ends. The CDR3 loop spans 13 amino acids. The germline gives CDR1 MNHEY, CDR2 SVGAGI. Here the CDR3 DNA reads TGTGCCAGCAGTTACAGCCACAACTATGGCTACACCTTC. It codes for CASSYSHNYGYTF.

The rearrangement joins TRBV7-3 to TRBJ2-7; 16 bases fit TRBD2. The germline V gene encodes CDR1 SGHTA and CDR2 FQGTGA. Losses at the gene ends were 1 base for V and 4 bases for J; bases not matched to a gene: 10. This CDR3 has 19 residues. The CDR3 is CASSLMGTGTSGRGYEQYF. The DNA of the CDR3 is TGTGCCAGCAGCTTAATGGGCACCGGGACTAGCGGGAGGGGGTACGAGCAGTACTTC.

The rearrangement joins TRBV18 to TRBJ2-1; TRBD2 aligns across 9 bases. The junction had 6 bases not matched to a gene; V was cut back by 4 bases and J by 5 bases. Germline lookup yields CDR1 KGHSH and CDR2 LQKENI. The CDR3 totals 15 residues. CDR3 in DNA: TGTGCCAGCTCACAGGTAGCGGGAGCCCACAATGAGCAGTTCTTC. This translates into CASSQVAGAHNEQFF.

The CDR3 region has the DNA TGTGCCAGCAGCCGACAGGATTCCTTAGCAGCTGGAAACACCATATATTTT. It is translated as CASSRQDSLAAGNTIYF. This chain links TRBV28 with TRBJ1-3; TRBD1 might be the D (6 bases). The germline V and J ends were trimmed by 6 bases and 2 bases, with 20 bases remaining between them. CDR1 MDHEN and CDR2 SYDVKM come from the germline V gene. The CDR3 extends over 17 amino acids.

On this clone itself: The same CDR3 arises from other DNA sequences in this sample as well. The chain combines TRBV27 with TRBJ2-3; the D is unclear. The germline V gene encodes CDR1 MNHEY and CDR2 SMNVEV (reference sequence). V dropped 6 bases and J dropped 0 bases, with 4 bases sitting between them. The length of the CDR3 is 12 residues. The CDR3 DNA follows: TGTGCCAGCAGCCCCAGCACAGATACGCAGTATTTT. This translates into CASSPSTDTQYF.

This clone was recorded once. Given a much more abundant clone one base away, this may be a read error. The sample has other DNA sequences that encode this CDR3 too. The CDR3, as DNA: TGTGCCAGTAGTATTGGGCGGAACACTGAAGCTTTCTTT. Its translation: CASSIGRNTEAFF. The chain employs TRBV19 and TRBJ1-1, with D hard to call. Trimming left V 3 bases short and J 1 base short, with 6 bases between. Germline V CDR1 and CDR2: LNHDA, SQIVND (reference sequence). The CDR3 sequence is 13 residues long.

The rearrangement uses TRBV10-3 and TRBJ1-5; D is perhaps TRBD1 (5 bases). Germline CDR1 and CDR2: ENHRY and SYGVKD. This CDR3 is built from 15 residues. V lost 0 bases and J 2 bases, leaving 8 bases between the germline ends. DNA for the CDR3: TGTGCCATCAGTGAGTCGTTAGGGGGCAATCAGCCCCAGCATTTT. This sequence encodes CAISESLGGNQPQHF.

The chain employs TRBV5-1 and TRBJ2-3, with a weak D call TRBD1 (6 bases). This CDR3 contains 14 residues. The germline V gene encodes CDR1 SGHRS and CDR2 YFSETQ. Trimming took off 6 bases at V and 0 bases at J, with 11 bases between the two ends. Written as DNA, the CDR3 is TGCGCCAGCATCTCAGGGGCCAGCACAGATACGCAGTATTTT. Amino acid sequence: CASISGASTDTQYF.